The 7 T cell receptor beta chains listed next were all sequenced from one sample in a study of PD-1 blockade in classical Hodgkin lymphoma. All patients relapsed after autologous stem cell transplantation, and brentuximab vedotin exposure varied. TCRdb keeps only in-frame clones here, not all; method: immunoSEQ multiplex PCR. This repertoire shows tens of thousands of clones, about 93% found once; its top ten account for approximately 8.1%. The source was peripheral blood mononuclear cells (PBMCs), collected at baseline. The origin of the receptors is a human donor with classical Hodgkin lymphoma.

The J gene is TRBJ2-7, the V gene TRBV6-6; D may match TRBD1 or TRBD2 (5 bases each). CDR3 size: 15 residues. V was clipped by 0 bases and J by 7 bases, with 16 bases between them. Germline lookup yields CDR1 MNHNY and CDR2 SVGAGI (reference sequence). The DNA of the CDR3 is TGTGCCAGCAGTTACTCTCAGGGACCTTCGGGGGAGCAGTACTTC. It is translated as CASSYSQGPSGEQYF.

This clone was seen once. The rearrangement links TRBV6-5 to TRBJ2-3, with 7 bases matching TRBD2. CDR1 and CDR2 from the germline V gene are MNHEY and SVGAGI. This CDR3 region has 15 residues. V lost 2 bases, J lost 1 base, and 3 bases stayed unmatched. CDR3 DNA sequence: TGTGCCAGCAGTTACCTGGGGGGGGGCACAGATACGCAGTATTTT. Protein product: CASSYLGGGTDTQYF.

This rearrangement joins TRBV9 to TRBJ2-7; 9 bases agree with TRBD2. Germline assignment: CDR1 SGDLS and CDR2 YYNGEE. J lost 2 bases, V lost 3 bases, and 0 bases had no gene match. The CDR3 runs to 13 residues. CDR3 nucleotides: TGTGCCAGCAGCGGGACTAGCGCCTACGAGCAGTACTTC. It is translated as CASSGTSAYEQYF. Combining the CDR3 with reference TRBV9 and TRBJ2-7 gives the whole variable domain DSGVTQTPKHLITATGQRVTLRCSPRSGDLSVYWYQQSLDQGLQFLIQYYNGEERAKGNILERFSAQQFPDLHSELNLSSLELGDSALYFCASSGTSAYEQYFGPGTRLTVT.

The rearrangement joins TRBV4-1 to TRBJ1-5, with a possible D match to TRBD1 (5 bases). This CDR3 region has 15 residues. Deletions cut 2 bases from V and 4 bases from J, with 12 bases between. Germline V gene lookup returns CDR1 MGHRA and CDR2 YSYEKL. DNA for the CDR3: TGCGCCAGCAGCCAACCCCGGGGCGATAATCAGCCCCAGCATTTT. This sequence encodes CASSQPRGDNQPQHF.

A single count supports this clone. V and J are TRBV14 and TRBJ2-7, with D tentatively TRBD1 or TRBD2 (5 bases each). V shed 1 base and J shed 0 bases, with 13 bases lying between them. Germline CDR1 is SGHDN and CDR2 is FVKESK. The CDR3 extends over 16 amino acids. This CDR3 is CASSQGPGPYSYEQYF. CDR3 DNA: TGTGCCAGCAGCCAAGGTCCGGGACCCTACTCCTACGAGCAGTACTTC.

This clone was seen once. The chain combines TRBV5-1 with TRBJ2-7; TRBD2 might be the D (5 bases). The germline V gene encodes CDR1 SGHRS and CDR2 YFSETQ. V was cut by 1 base and J by 2 bases, with 13 bases left in between. The CDR3 runs 15 residues. In DNA form, the CDR3 reads TGCGCCAGCAGCTTGTTGCCGGACGGGGCCTACGAGCAGTACTTC. This gives the protein CASSLLPDGAYEQYF.

The rearrangement uses TRBV18 and TRBJ1-2; 7 bases are shared with TRBD1. Trimming removed 10 bases from V and 8 bases from J; junction bases left unmatched: 13. This CDR3 comprises 13 residues. The germline gives CDR1 KGHSH, CDR2 LQKENI. The CDR3 protein is CATEDRQGIGYTF. In DNA form, the CDR3 reads TGTGCCACCGAAGACCGACAGGGCATAGGCTACACCTTC.